A single sample gave rise to the 5 T cell receptor beta chains below, sequenced in a study of blood T cells in healthy people across ages. The use of a sample-barcoded 5' primer and a J-beta primer mix characterized a second PCR of 7 to 11 cycles. TCRdb processed the 5' RACE reads anew with MiXCR; each CDR3 protein has one entry. Seen here are roughly 1.5 million distinct CDR3 sequences, approximately 42% observed once, and the top ten hold just over 4%. The sequenced material came from blood. Receptors were obtained from a woman between 18 and 29 years old in good health.

This clonotype has only a few counts. V is TRBV10-2 and J is TRBJ1-5; TRBD1 is a possible D gene (6 bases). Germline CDR1 is WSHSY and CDR2 is SAAADI. The CDR3 contains 14 residues. Between the trimmed V and J ends, which lost 8 bases and 5 bases, there was a span of 16 bases. The CDR3 DNA follows: TGCGCCAGCCGAAGGGGGGTTGGAGATCAGCCCCAGCATTTT. This gives the protein CASRRGVGDQPQHF.

In its sample, this clonotype was seen many times. The genes are TRBV27 and TRBJ2-5, with 10 bases identical to TRBD2. CDR3 length: 18 residues. Germline assignment: CDR1 MNHEY and CDR2 SMNVEV (reference sequence). Trimming cost V 0 bases and J 0 bases; bases outside gene matches: 7. This CDR3 reads CASSLSMNSGRNQETQYF. Here the CDR3 DNA reads TGTGCCAGCAGTTTATCGATGAATAGCGGGAGGAACCAAGAGACCCAGTACTTC.

This clonotype was found once. The chain is built from TRBV20-1 and TRBJ1-1; perhaps TRBD1 as D (5 bases). Germline CDR1 reads DFQATT; CDR2 reads SNEGSKA (reference sequence). The CDR3 runs 13 residues. The V and J ends lost 6 bases and 7 bases respectively, with 18 bases between them. In nucleotides, the CDR3 is TGCAGTGCCGTGAGGGGAATAGAAAATGAAGCTTTCTTT. Its protein is CSAVRGIENEAFF.

CDR3 coding DNA: TGCGCCAGCAGCCAGCTCGGGATGGGAACAGATACGCAGTATTTT. Amino acid sequence: CASSQLGMGTDTQYF. The chain couples TRBV4-3 to TRBJ2-3; D is perhaps TRBD2 (5 bases). Germline V gives CDR1 LGHNA, CDR2 YSLEER. This CDR3 comprises 15 residues. The ends were cut back, 3 bases at V and 3 bases at J, with 13 bases in the middle.

The chain couples TRBV30 to TRBJ1-5; D is possibly TRBD1 (6 bases). The CDR3 runs to 14 residues. The germline CDR1 and CDR2 sequences are GTSNPN and SVGIG (reference sequence). V lost 2 bases, J lost 6 bases, and 14 bases lay in between. This CDR3 is CAWSKTGTGQPQHF. The CDR3 region has the DNA TGTGCCTGGAGTAAAACAGGGACGGGTCAGCCCCAGCATTTT.